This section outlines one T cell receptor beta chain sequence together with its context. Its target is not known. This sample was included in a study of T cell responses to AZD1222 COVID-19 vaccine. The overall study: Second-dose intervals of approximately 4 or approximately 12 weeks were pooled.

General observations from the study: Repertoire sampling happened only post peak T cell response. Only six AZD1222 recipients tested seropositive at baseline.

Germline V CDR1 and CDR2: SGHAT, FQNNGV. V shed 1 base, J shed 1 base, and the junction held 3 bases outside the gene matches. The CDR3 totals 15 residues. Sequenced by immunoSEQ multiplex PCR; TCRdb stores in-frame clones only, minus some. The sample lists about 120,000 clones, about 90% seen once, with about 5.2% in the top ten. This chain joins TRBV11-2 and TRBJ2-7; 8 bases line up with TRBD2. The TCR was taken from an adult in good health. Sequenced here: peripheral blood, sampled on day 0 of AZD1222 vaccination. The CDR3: CASSLGSSGSYEQYF. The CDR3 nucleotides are TGTGCCAGCAGCTTAGGCTCTAGCGGGTCCTACGAGCAGTACTTC.